This entry concerns a single T cell receptor beta chain. The data are from a study of T cells in localized non-small cell lung cancer. Sequenced by immunoSEQ multiplex PCR; TCRdb stores in-frame clones only, minus some. The profile shows approximately 88,000 clones, more than 75% of them singletons. Germline CDR1 SGHTA, CDR2 FQGNSA. With 1 base clipped from V and 8 bases from J, the junction kept 8 bases outside the gene matches. The CDR3 loop spans 15 amino acids. The rearrangement uses TRBV7-2 and TRBJ2-1; 7 bases are a match to TRBD2. Specimen: PBMCs, collected before any cancer treatment. This TCR was sampled from a woman aged 35 to 70 with stage II squamous cell lung carcinoma. The CDR3 coding sequence is TGTGCCAGCAGCTTAGATGTGGGAGGGTCAGATGAGCAGTTCTTC. This codes for CASSLDVGGSDEQFF.